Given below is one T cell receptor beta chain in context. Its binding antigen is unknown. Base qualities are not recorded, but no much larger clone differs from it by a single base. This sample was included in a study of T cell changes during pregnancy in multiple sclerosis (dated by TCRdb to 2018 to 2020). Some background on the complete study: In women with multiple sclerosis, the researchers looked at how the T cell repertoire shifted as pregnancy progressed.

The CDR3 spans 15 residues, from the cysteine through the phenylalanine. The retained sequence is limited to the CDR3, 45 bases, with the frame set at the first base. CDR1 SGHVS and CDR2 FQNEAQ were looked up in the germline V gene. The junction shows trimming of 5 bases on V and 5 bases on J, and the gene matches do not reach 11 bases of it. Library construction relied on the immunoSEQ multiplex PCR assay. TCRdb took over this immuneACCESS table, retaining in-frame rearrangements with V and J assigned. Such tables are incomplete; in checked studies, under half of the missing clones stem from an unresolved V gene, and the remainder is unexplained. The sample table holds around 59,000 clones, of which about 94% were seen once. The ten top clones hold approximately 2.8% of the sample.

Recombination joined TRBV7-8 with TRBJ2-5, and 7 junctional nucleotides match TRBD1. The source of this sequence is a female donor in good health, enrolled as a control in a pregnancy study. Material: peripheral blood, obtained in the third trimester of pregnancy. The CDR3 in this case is CASSLNTGAQETQYF. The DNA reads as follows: TGTGCCAGCAGCCTGAATACAGGGGCCCAGGAGACCCAGTACTTC.